Listed below are T cell receptor beta chains from one sample, sequenced in a study of blood T cell repertoires in COVID-19. TCRdb's copy holds only in-frame clones and misses some; the assay was immunoSEQ multiplex PCR. The data hold 65,000 to 90,000 clones, with nearly 90% observed a single time. The sample comprised peripheral blood. The receptor source for this set is a man aged 50 or older with acute or convalescent COVID-19. Both conserved end residues are part of each CDR3. The order of the fields is D gene, J gene, V gene, clone size, CDR3 protein, CDR3 DNA. A D gene is named only where the DNA matches it firmly. Clone sizes are given selectively: once, few, many, or a class where the clone is expanded.

>TRBD1|TRBJ1-6|TRBV13|NA
CASSLNQGDSPLHF
TGTGCCAGCAGCCTCAACCAGGGGGATTCACCCCTCCACTTT
>TRBD1|TRBJ1-2|TRBV29-1|NA
CSVEDQEGANGYTF
TGCAGCGTTGAAGATCAGGAGGGGGCGAATGGCTACACCTTC
>NA|TRBJ1-3|TRBV9|few
CASSALDTSSSGNTIYF
TGTGCCAGCAGCGCATTGGACACGTCGAGCTCTGGAAACACCATATATTTT
>NA|TRBJ1-4|TRBV6-5|NA
CASRGGMADEKLFF
TGTGCCAGCAGGGGGGGGATGGCAGATGAAAAACTGTTTTTT
>TRBD1|TRBJ1-4|TRBV28|NA
CASRVTPGQGEEKLFF
TGTGCCAGCAGAGTTACTCCGGGACAGGGGGAAGAAAAACTGTTTTTT
>NA|TRBJ1-2|TRBV12-3/TRBV12-4|NA
CASRPTGSYGYTF
TGTGCCAGCAGGCCCACAGGGTCCTATGGCTACACCTTC
>TRBD1|TRBJ1-4|TRBV19|NA
CASRTPMDRGTNEKLFF
TGTGCCAGTAGGACCCCCATGGACAGGGGCACTAATGAAAAACTGTTTTTT
>TRBD1|TRBJ1-5|TRBV28|NA
CASSPGTAYQPQHF
TGTGCCAGCAGTCCCGGGACAGCATATCAGCCCCAGCATTTT
>TRBD1|TRBJ1-6|TRBV9|NA
CASSVGVTGGDNTLHF
TGTGCCAGCAGCGTAGGGGTTACAGGGGGCGACAACACCCTCCACTTT
>NA|TRBJ1-6|TRBV12-2|few
CASRLLVGGSGNSPLHF
TGTGCAAGTCGCTTATTGGTTGGGGGCTCTGGTAATTCACCCCTCCACTTT
>TRBD2|TRBJ2-2|TRBV5-4|NA
CASSLETSGGRWELFF
TGTGCCAGCAGCTTGGAGACTAGCGGGGGGAGGTGGGAGCTGTTTTTT
>NA|TRBJ1-5|TRBV10-3|few
CASGVGNQPQHF
TGCGCGTCAGGGGTAGGAAATCAGCCCCAGCATTTT
>TRBD1|TRBJ1-3|TRBV24-1|NA
CATSDPRDRGEGNTIYF
TGTGCCACCAGTGATCCCCGGGACAGGGGGGAAGGAAACACCATATATTTT
>NA|TRBJ2-7|TRBV10-3|NA
CAISPGTSYEQYF
TGTGCCATCTCTCCCGGGACAAGCTACGAGCAGTACTTC
>TRBD1|TRBJ1-4|TRBV6-5|NA
CASSPRGTNEKLFF
TGTGCCAGCAGTCCCAGGGGGACTAATGAAAAACTGTTTTTT
>NA|TRBJ2-7|TRBV29-1|NA
CSVRAPGEQYF
TGCAGCGTCCGCGCCCCTGGCGAGCAGTACTTC
>NA|TRBJ1-5|TRBV6-5|NA
CASSSHYSNQPQHF
TGTGCCAGCAGTTCCCACTATAGCAATCAGCCCCAGCATTTT
>NA|TRBJ1-5|TRBV7-2|NA
CASSLGGPSNQPQHF
TGTGCCAGCAGCTTAGGTGGGCCTAGCAATCAGCCCCAGCATTTT
>NA|TRBJ1-1|TRBV5-1|NA
CASSSYMNTEAFF
TGCGCCAGCAGCTCTTATATGAACACTGAAGCTTTCTTT
>TRBD1|TRBJ1-2|TRBV7-2|NA
CASSLARQGYYGYTF
TGTGCCAGCAGCTTAGCCCGACAGGGGTACTATGGCTACACCTTC
>NA|TRBJ2-3|TRBV19|NA
CASSRSDTQYF
TGTGCCAGTAGTAGGAGCGATACGCAGTATTTT
>NA|TRBJ2-1|TRBV6-1|once
CASSDHLRNSYNEQFF
TGTGCCAGCAGTGACCACCTGCGCAACTCCTACAATGAGCAGTTCTTC
>NA|TRBJ2-1|TRBV3-1/TRBV3-2|once
CASSRSLAGEQFF
TGTGCCAGCAGCCGATCACTAGCAGGGGAGCAGTTCTTC
>NA|TRBJ2-1|TRBV3-1/TRBV3-2|NA
CASSQAGNEQFF
TGTGCCAGCAGCCAAGCGGGCAATGAGCAGTTCTTC
>TRBD1|TRBJ1-2|TRBV23-1|once
CASSPGQGDYGYTF
TGCGCCAGCAGCCCGGGACAGGGGGACTATGGCTACACCTTC
>TRBD1|TRBJ1-5|TRBV4-2|NA
CASSQEGGGNQPQHF
TGTGCCAGCAGCCAAGAAGGGGGCGGCAATCAGCCCCAGCATTTT
>NA|TRBJ2-1|TRBV7-7|NA
CASSLEVGLNEQFF
TGTGCCAGCAGCTTAGAAGTGGGCCTAAATGAGCAGTTCTTC
>NA|TRBJ1-5|TRBV7-2|NA
CASSLDLSQPQHF
TGTGCCAGCAGCTTAGATCTCTCTCAGCCCCAGCATTTT
>NA|TRBJ1-1|TRBV2|NA
CASRTSSRAGGTEAFF
TGTGCCAGCAGGACCTCAAGTAGGGCGGGGGGCACTGAAGCTTTCTTT
>NA|TRBJ2-1|TRBV2|NA
CASSVSRSAYNEQFF
TGTGCCAGCAGTGTTAGCCGTTCGGCCTACAATGAGCAGTTCTTC
>NA|TRBJ2-2|TRBV30|NA
CAWNPGYGTGELFF
TGTGCCTGGAATCCAGGGTATGGCACCGGGGAGCTGTTTTTT
>NA|TRBJ1-5|TRBV2|NA
CASSVAVYSNQPQHF
TGTGCCAGCAGTGTAGCAGTCTATAGCAATCAGCCCCAGCATTTT